This T cell receptor (beta chain) was recovered during a study of cytomegalovirus exposure and HLA in healthy donors. In germline, CDR1 is SGHNT, CDR2 YYREEE (reference sequence). The CDR3 length is 16 residues. Trimming removed 0 bases from V and 5 bases from J; junction bases left unmatched: 6. The repertoire was sequenced with immunoSEQ multiplex PCR; TCRdb's copy has only in-frame clones and lacks some. Of 100,000 to 150,000 clones listed, around 90% are singletons. Sequenced material: PBMCs. The source is a woman younger than 35 in good health and CMV-seronegative. This chain links TRBV5-4 with TRBJ2-1, with 9 positions matching TRBD2. CDR3 loop: CASSLAAGGPHNEQFF. For the CDR3, the DNA is TGTGCCAGCAGCTTGGCCGCGGGAGGGCCCCACAATGAGCAGTTCTTC.